The 15 T cell receptor beta chains presented below share a single source sample, sequenced in a study of beta chain features in type 1 diabetes. Regarding the study as a whole: Shorter TCRB CDR3s, moderately but significantly so, were found in Type 1 diabetes patients in all four CD4+ subsets.

Expressed TCRB transcripts were sequenced because the entire RNA isolate underwent reverse transcription. The assay was immunoSEQ multiplex PCR, and TCRdb's table has in-frame clones only and misses some. The sample lists over 150,000 clones, about 9% occurring once. Their antigens are not known. The sample consisted of central memory CD4+ T cells from blood. These receptors were obtained from a woman younger than 35 with type 1 diabetes.

This clone showed up just a few times. The chain employs TRBV7-2 and TRBJ2-7; D is perhaps TRBD2 (5 bases). The DNA end lines up better with TRBJ2-1; the J call may be wrong. CDR1 SGHTA and CDR2 FQGNSA come from the germline V gene. The CDR3 loop spans 13 amino acids. The CDR3 here is CASSSGGPYEQFF. CDR3 nucleotide sequence: TGTGCCAGCAGCTCCGGAGGACCCTACGAGCAGTTCTTC.

This clone was detected only a few times. The chain employs TRBV6-5 and TRBJ1-4, with D possibly being TRBD1 (5 bases). This CDR3 spans 13 amino acids. Trimming cost V 2 bases and J 5 bases, with 6 bases left between them. Germline assignment: CDR1 MNHEY and CDR2 SVGAGI. The CDR3 nucleotides read TGTGCCAGCAGTTACGGGGGGAATGAAAAACTGTTTTTT. Its protein is CASSYGGNEKLFF.

The sample holds a few counts of this clone. Other nucleotide sequences in the sample specify the same CDR3. The chain has TRBV27 and TRBJ2-7; D remains ambiguous. Trimming took off 6 bases at V and 3 bases at J, with 6 bases between the two ends. CDR1 MNHEY and CDR2 SMNVEV come from the germline V gene (reference sequence). The length of the CDR3 is 11 residues. CDR3 in amino acids: CASSSYYEQYF. The CDR3 nucleotides are TGTGCCAGCAGCTCTTACTACGAGCAGTACTTC.

The rearrangement links TRBV5-4 to TRBJ2-7; 9 positions agree with TRBD1. The ends lost 0 bases at V and 1 base at J; junction bases unmatched: 5. From germline, CDR1 is SGHNT and CDR2 YYREEE (reference sequence). The CDR3 spans 16 residues. The CDR3 sequence: CASSLGIDRGSYEQYF. The DNA for the CDR3 is TGTGCCAGCAGCTTGGGGATTGACAGGGGGTCCTACGAGCAGTACTTC.

This clone was observed a handful of times. The rearrangement links TRBV4-2 to TRBJ2-1; weak D call: TRBD1 (6 bases). Trimming removed 2 bases at V and 5 bases at J, with 13 bases between. Germline CDR1 reads LGHNA; CDR2 reads YNFKEQ. CDR3 length equals 15 residues. This CDR3 is CASSQSGTTNNEQFF. CDR3 coding DNA: TGTGCCAGCAGCCAAAGTGGGACAACCAACAATGAGCAGTTCTTC.

The CDR3 region has the DNA TGTGCCATCAGTGAAGCGACAGGGAACTATGGCTACACCTTC. Its translation: CAISEATGNYGYTF. The chain recombines TRBV10-3 with TRBJ1-2, with 7 positions matching TRBD1. Looked up from germline, CDR1 is ENHRY and CDR2 is SYGVKD. The CDR3 spans 14 residues. Trimming removed 3 bases from V and 2 bases from J; junction bases left unmatched: 3.

In its sample, this clone was seen a few times. The V and J genes are TRBV5-1 and TRBJ2-1, with D possibly matching TRBD2 (6 bases). Trimming shortened V by 3 bases and J by 6 bases, and 19 bases separated the two germline ends. The CDR3 runs 16 residues. Per germline, CDR1 SGHRS and CDR2 YFSETQ. The CDR3 protein is CASSSGGSAFVNEQFF. CDR3 nucleotides: TGCGCCAGCAGCTCCGGAGGGTCAGCCTTCGTCAATGAGCAGTTCTTC.

This clone came up a few times. Germline and junction disagree at one end, which may indicate a read error. This chain links TRBV5-1 with TRBJ2-5; possible D gene TRBD2, 5 bases. The CDR3 runs to 13 residues. Germline-derived CDR1 and CDR2 are SGHRS and YFSETQ. The CDR3 is CASSFDYQGTQYF. The DNA of the CDR3 is TGCGCCAGCAGCTTTGACTACCAAGGGACCCAGTACTTC.

This clone was found a few times. This sequence joins TRBV4-3 and TRBJ2-1; a possible D gene is TRBD1 (5 bases). CDR3 length: 13 amino acids. The germline gives CDR1 LGHNA, CDR2 YSLEER. Trimming stripped 4 bases from V and 10 bases from J, with 14 bases between. This CDR3 is CASSLQGNREQFF. In DNA form, the CDR3 reads TGCGCCAGCAGCCTTCAGGGAAATAGAGAGCAGTTCTTC.

This clone was counted between two and nine times. This chain connects TRBV5-5 to TRBJ1-1; D is unresolved. Germline V gene lookup returns CDR1 SGHKS and CDR2 YYEKEE (reference sequence). The CDR3 spans 12 residues. V gave up 4 bases and J gave up 1 base, with 5 bases separating them. Written as DNA, the CDR3 is TGTGCCAGCAGCACGGGGAACACTGAAGCTTTCTTT. The encoded protein is CASSTGNTEAFF.

V and J are TRBV7-8 and TRBJ2-7; D gene unclear. CDR1 is SGHVS, CDR2 FQNEAQ, per germline. V lost 5 bases to trimming and J lost 1 base, with 9 bases between them. CDR3 size: 13 residues. CDR3 DNA sequence: TGTGCCAGCAGCGCACAGATTTCCTACGAGCAGTACTTC. It translates to CASSAQISYEQYF. The full variable domain, with the rest looked up from reference TRBV7-8 and TRBJ2-7, is GAGVSQSPRYKVAKRGQDVALRCDPISGHVSLFWYQQALGQGPEFLTYFQNEAQLDKSGLPSDRFFAERPEGSVSTLKIQRTQQEDSAVYLCASSAQISYEQYFGPGTRLTVT.

This clone was seen a few times. The chain has TRBV19 and TRBJ2-5, with D possibly TRBD2 on 5 matching bases. Germline values: CDR1 LNHDA, CDR2 SQIVND (reference sequence). This CDR3 is built from 16 residues. V was trimmed by 0 bases and J by 7 bases, leaving 18 bases between them. CDR3 residues: CASSIDAASPRGTQYF. The CDR3 nucleotides read TGTGCCAGTAGTATAGACGCGGCCTCGCCCCGGGGGACCCAGTACTTC.

This chain uses TRBV7-8 with TRBJ2-4, with TRBD1 identical over 7 bases. V was pared by 5 bases and J by 0 bases, with 13 bases of the junction left unmatched. CDR3 length: 18 residues. Germline CDR1 SGHVS, CDR2 FQNEAQ. CDR3 protein: CASSAQGERRLAKNIQYF. The CDR3 coding sequence is TGTGCCAGCAGCGCCCAGGGGGAGCGAAGGTTAGCCAAAAACATTCAGTACTTC.

This clone showed up just a few times. The V gene is TRBV19, the J gene TRBJ2-3; 13 nucleotides match TRBD2. The V gene's germline CDR1 is LNHDA and CDR2 SQIVND (reference sequence). The CDR3 is made up of 17 amino acids. The ends lost 4 bases at V and 2 bases at J; junction bases unmatched: 6. The CDR3 region has the DNA TGTGCCAGTAGTAGCAAGACTAGCGGGGGGACCACAGATACGCAGTATTTT. Translating it yields CASSSKTSGGTTDTQYF.

In this sample, this clone turned up a few times. The chain recombines TRBV4-3 with TRBJ1-2, with TRBD1 matching over 8 bases. V lost 0 bases to trimming and J lost 7 bases; unmatched junction nucleotides: 7. The V gene's germline CDR1 is LGHNA and CDR2 YSLEER. This CDR3 has 15 amino acids. CDR3 nucleotide sequence: TGCGCCAGCAGCCAAGAGTCGACAGGGGAGAGTGGCTACACCTTC. This gives the protein CASSQESTGESGYTF.